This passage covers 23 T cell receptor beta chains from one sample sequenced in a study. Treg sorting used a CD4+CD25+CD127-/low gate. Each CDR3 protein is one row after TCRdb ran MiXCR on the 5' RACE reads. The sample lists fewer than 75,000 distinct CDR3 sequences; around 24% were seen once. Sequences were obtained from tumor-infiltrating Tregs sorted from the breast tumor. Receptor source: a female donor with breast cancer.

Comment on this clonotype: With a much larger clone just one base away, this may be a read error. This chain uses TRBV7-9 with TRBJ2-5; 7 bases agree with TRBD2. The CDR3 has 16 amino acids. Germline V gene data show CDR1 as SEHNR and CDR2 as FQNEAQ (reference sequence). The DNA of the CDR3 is TGTGCCAACAGCTTAAAGCGGGGTGTGGGACAAGAGACCCAGTACTTC. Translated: CANSLKRGVGQETQYF.

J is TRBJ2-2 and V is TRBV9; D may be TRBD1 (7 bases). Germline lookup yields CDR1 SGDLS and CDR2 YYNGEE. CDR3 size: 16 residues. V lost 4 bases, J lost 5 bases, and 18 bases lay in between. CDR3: CASSRLRQGGTGELFF. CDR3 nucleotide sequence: TGTGCCAGCAGCCGTCTTCGACAGGGAGGTACCGGGGAGCTGTTTTTT. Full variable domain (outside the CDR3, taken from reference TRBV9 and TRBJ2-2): DSGVTQTPKHLITATGQRVTLRCSPRSGDLSVYWYQQSLDQGLQFLIQYYNGEERAKGNILERFSAQQFPDLHSELNLSSLELGDSALYFCASSRLRQGGTGELFFGEGSRLTVL.

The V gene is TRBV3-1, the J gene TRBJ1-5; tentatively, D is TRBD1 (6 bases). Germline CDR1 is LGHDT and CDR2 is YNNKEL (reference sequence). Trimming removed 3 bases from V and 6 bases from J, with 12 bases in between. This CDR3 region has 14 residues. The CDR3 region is CASSHSGTRQPQHF. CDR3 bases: TGTGCCAGCAGCCACTCGGGGACACGTCAGCCCCAGCATTTT.

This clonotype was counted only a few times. The CDR3, as DNA: TGTGCCAGCTCCTTAGGGGGAGAGGGAGCAGATACGCAGTATTTT. This sequence encodes CASSLGGEGADTQYF. This chain uses TRBV5-4 with TRBJ2-3; tentative D call: TRBD1 (6 bases). This CDR3 region has 15 residues. Per germline, CDR1 SGHNT and CDR2 YYREEE (reference sequence). Trimming shortened V by 7 bases and J by 4 bases, and 19 bases separated the two germline ends. Based on the CDR3 plus reference TRBV5-4 and TRBJ2-3, the full variable domain is ETGVTQSPTHLIKTRGQQVTLRCSSQSGHNTVSWYQQALGQGPQFIFQYYREEENGRGNFPPRFSGLQFPNYSSELNVNALELDDSALYLCASSLGGEGADTQYFGPGTRLTVL.

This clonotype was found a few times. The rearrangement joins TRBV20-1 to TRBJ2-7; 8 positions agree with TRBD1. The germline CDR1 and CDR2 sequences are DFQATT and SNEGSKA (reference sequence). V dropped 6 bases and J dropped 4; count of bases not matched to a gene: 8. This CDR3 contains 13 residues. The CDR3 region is CSAAGTGKYEQYF. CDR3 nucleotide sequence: TGCAGTGCGGCCGGGACAGGCAAATACGAGCAGTACTTC.

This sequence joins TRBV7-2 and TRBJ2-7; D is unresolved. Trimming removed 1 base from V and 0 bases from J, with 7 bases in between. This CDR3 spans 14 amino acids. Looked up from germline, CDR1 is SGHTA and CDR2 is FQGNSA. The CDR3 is CASSLVGYSYEQYF. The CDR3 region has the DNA TGTGCCAGCAGCTTAGTTGGCTACTCCTACGAGCAGTACTTC. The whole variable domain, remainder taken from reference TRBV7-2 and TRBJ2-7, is GAGVSQSPSNKVTEKGKDVELRCDPISGHTALYWYRQSLGQGLEFLIYFQGNSAPDKSGLPSDRFSAERTGGSVSTLTIQRTQQEDSAVYLCASSLVGYSYEQYFGPGTRLTVT.

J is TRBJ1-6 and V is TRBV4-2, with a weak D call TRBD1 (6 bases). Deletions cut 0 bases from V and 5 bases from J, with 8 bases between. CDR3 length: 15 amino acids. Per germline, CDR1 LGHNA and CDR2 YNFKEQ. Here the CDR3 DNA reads TGTGCCAGCAGCCAAGACAGGGGAGATAATTCACCCCTCCACTTT. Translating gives CASSQDRGDNSPLHF.

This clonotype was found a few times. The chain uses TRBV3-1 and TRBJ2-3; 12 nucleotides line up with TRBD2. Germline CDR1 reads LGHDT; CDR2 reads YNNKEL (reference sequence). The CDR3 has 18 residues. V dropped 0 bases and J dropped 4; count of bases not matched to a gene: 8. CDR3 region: CASSQEGILAGGPDTQYF. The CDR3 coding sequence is TGTGCCAGCAGCCAAGAGGGGATACTAGCGGGAGGCCCAGATACGCAGTATTTT.

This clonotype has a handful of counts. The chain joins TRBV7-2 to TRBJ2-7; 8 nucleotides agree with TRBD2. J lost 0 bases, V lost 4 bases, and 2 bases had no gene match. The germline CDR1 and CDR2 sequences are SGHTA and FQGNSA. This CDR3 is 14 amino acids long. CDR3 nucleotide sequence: TGTGCCAGCAGCTCCACTAGCGGCTCCTACGAGCAGTACTTC. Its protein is CASSSTSGSYEQYF.

This CDR3 reads CASSLSREDEQYF. CDR3 in DNA: TGTGCCAGCAGCTTAAGTCGGGAGGACGAGCAGTACTTC. V is TRBV7-2 and J is TRBJ2-7, with TRBD2 matching over 7 bases. J gave up 5 bases and V 2 bases, and 3 bases lay outside the gene matches. The germline gives CDR1 SGHTA, CDR2 FQGNSA. This CDR3 comprises 13 residues. Filled out from reference TRBV7-2 and TRBJ2-7, the complete variable domain reads GAGVSQSPSNKVTEKGKDVELRCDPISGHTALYWYRQSLGQGLEFLIYFQGNSAPDKSGLPSDRFSAERTGGSVSTLTIQRTQQEDSAVYLCASSLSREDEQYFGPGTRLTVT.

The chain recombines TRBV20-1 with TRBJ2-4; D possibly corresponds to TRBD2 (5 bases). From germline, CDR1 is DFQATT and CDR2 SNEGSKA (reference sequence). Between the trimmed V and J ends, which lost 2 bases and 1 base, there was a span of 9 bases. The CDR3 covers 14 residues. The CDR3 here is CSARFGSAKNIQYF. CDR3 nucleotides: TGCAGTGCTAGATTTGGGAGCGCCAAAAACATTCAGTACTTC.

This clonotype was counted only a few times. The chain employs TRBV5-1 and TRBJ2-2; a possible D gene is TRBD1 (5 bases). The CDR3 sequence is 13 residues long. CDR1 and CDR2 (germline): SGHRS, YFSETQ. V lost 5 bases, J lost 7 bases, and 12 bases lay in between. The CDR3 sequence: CASSQPQGGELFF. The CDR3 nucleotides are TGCGCCAGCAGTCAACCTCAGGGCGGGGAGCTGTTTTTT. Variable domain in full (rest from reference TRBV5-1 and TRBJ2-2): KAGVTQTPRYLIKTRGQQVTLSCSPISGHRSVSWYQQTPGQGLQFLFEYFSETQRNKGNFPGRFSGRQFSNSRSEMNVSTLELGDSALYLCASSQPQGGELFFGEGSRLTVL.

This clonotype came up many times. This CDR3 reads CASRREISYNEQFF. The CDR3 DNA is TGCGCCAGCCGGCGGGAGATCTCCTACAATGAGCAGTTCTTC. The V call is TRBV5-1, the J call TRBJ2-1, with 7 bases lining up with TRBD2. Germline V CDR1 and CDR2: SGHRS, YFSETQ. J lost 0 bases, V lost 7 bases, and 4 bases had no gene match. CDR3 size: 14 residues.

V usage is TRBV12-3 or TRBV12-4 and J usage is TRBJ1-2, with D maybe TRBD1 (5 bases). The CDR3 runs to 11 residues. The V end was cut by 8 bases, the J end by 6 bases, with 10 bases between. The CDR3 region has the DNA TGTGCCAGCCGGGGCCACGATGGCTACACCTTC. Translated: CASRGHDGYTF.

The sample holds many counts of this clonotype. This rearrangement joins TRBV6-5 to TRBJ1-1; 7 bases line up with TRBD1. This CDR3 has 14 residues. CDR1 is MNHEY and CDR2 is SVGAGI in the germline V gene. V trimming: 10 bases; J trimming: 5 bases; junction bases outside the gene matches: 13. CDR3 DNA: TGTGCCAACGGAGAGGGAGGGGGCCGGACTGAAGCTTTCTTT. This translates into CANGEGGGRTEAFF.

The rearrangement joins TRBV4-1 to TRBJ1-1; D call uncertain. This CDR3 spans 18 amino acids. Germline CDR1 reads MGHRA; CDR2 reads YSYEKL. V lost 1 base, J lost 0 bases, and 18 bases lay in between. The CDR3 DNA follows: TGCGCCAGCAGCCAAGTTGGGAGAACCCGGAGAATGAACACTGAAGCTTTCTTT. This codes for CASSQVGRTRRMNTEAFF.

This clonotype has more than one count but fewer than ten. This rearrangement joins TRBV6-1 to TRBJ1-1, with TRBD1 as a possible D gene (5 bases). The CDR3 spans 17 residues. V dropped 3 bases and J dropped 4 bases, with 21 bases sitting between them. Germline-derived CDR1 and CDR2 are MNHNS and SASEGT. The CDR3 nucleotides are TGTGCCAGCAGTGATGTCTTGGCCAGGGCAAGGGCCACTGAAGCTTTCTTT. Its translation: CASSDVLARARATEAFF.

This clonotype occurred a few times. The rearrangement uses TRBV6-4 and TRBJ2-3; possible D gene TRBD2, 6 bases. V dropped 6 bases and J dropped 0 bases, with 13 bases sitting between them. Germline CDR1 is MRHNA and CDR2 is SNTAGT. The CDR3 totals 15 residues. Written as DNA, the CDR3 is TGTGCCAGCAGCCCGGGAGACCTTAGCACAGATACGCAGTATTTT. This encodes CASSPGDLSTDTQYF.

DNA of the CDR3: TGTGCCAGTAGTCCCCAAGGACTAGCGGGAATCAATGAGCAGTTCTTC. Its protein is CASSPQGLAGINEQFF. The chain has TRBV19 and TRBJ2-1; 12 nucleotides line up with TRBD2. Germline V lookup: CDR1 LNHDA, CDR2 SQIVND (reference sequence). There are 16 residues in the CDR3. Unmatched junction bases numbered 8, after V lost 5 bases and J lost 6 bases.

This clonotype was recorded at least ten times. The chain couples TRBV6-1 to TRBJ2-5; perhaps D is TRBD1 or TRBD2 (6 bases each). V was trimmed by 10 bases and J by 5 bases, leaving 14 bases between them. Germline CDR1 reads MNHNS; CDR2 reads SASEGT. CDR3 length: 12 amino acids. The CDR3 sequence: CATAQGGETQYF. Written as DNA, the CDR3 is TGTGCCACCGCACAGGGAGGCGAGACCCAGTACTTC.

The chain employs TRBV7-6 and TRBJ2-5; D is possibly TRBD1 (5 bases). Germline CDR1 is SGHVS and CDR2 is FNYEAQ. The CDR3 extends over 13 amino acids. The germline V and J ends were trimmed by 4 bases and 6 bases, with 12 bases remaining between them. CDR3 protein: CASSSDSKQTQYF. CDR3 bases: TGTGCCAGCAGCTCAGACAGTAAACAGACCCAGTACTTC.

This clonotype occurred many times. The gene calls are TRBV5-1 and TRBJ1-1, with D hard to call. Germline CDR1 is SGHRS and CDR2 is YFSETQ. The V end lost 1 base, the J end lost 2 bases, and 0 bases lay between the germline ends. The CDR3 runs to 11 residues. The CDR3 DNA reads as TGCGCCAGCAGCTTGAACACTGAAGCTTTCTTT. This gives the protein CASSLNTEAFF. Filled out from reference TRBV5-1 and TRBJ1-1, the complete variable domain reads KAGVTQTPRYLIKTRGQQVTLSCSPISGHRSVSWYQQTPGQGLQFLFEYFSETQRNKGNFPGRFSGRQFSNSRSEMNVSTLELGDSALYLCASSLNTEAFFGQGTRLTVV.

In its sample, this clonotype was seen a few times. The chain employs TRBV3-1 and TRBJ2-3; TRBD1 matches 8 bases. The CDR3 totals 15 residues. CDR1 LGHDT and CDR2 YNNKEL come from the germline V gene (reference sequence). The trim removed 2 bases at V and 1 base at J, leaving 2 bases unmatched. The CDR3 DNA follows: TGTGCCAGCAGCCAAATGGGACAGGGCACAGATACGCAGTATTTT. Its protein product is CASSQMGQGTDTQYF.